The text below deals with one T cell receptor beta chain. The source of the sample is a study of PD-1 blockade in classical Hodgkin lymphoma. Time point denoted: cycle 4 day 1 (C4D1), after more than five weeks of nivolumab. Each patient experienced a relapse that followed autologous stem cell transplantation, and brentuximab vedotin exposure varied. From thawed PBMCs, magnetic negative selection was used to isolate the CD8+ T cells. There are 18 residues in the CDR3. Per the germline V gene, CDR1 is SGHRS and CDR2 is YFSETQ. Trimming took off 4 bases at V and 0 bases at J, with 20 bases between the two ends. Data came from immunoSEQ multiplex PCR; TCRdb stores just in-frame clones and leaves some out. The sample contains about 20,000 clones, approximately 80% of which appear only once.

The chain carries TRBV5-1 and TRBJ2-1; D is perhaps TRBD1 (6 bases). This material consisted of CD8+ T cells from blood, taken before the fourth cycle of nivolumab. The sequence derives from a human donor with classical Hodgkin lymphoma. The CDR3 nucleotides are TGCGCCAGCAGCGTGGACAGCAACTACCCTTTCTCCTACAATGAGCAGTTCTTC. Encoded protein: CASSVDSNYPFSYNEQFF. The whole variable domain, remainder taken from reference TRBV5-1 and TRBJ2-1, is KAGVTQTPRYLIKTRGQQVTLSCSPISGHRSVSWYQQTPGQGLQFLFEYFSETQRNKGNFPGRFSGRQFSNSRSEMNVSTLELGDSALYLCASSVDSNYPFSYNEQFFGPGTRLTVL.